One T cell receptor beta chain is described in this entry. Enrolled during active infection, Seattle patients were then followed longitudinally. Original handling: Counts of nucleated cells, estimated from reference gene primer amplification, were obtained. Some clones are missing from TCRdb's copy, which holds only in-frame ones; the method was immunoSEQ multiplex PCR. V and J calls and clone size are copied from that table; D and trimming were computed from the DNA. This sample has 310,000 or so clones, with about nine tenths found just once. The data are from a study of blood T cell repertoires in COVID-19. Study as a whole: Researchers got acute and convalescent COVID-19 samples from the United States, Italy and Spain. The cDNA or gDNA used as material had been derived from T cells, B-cell-depleted T cells, or PBMCs.

This CDR3 has 14 amino acids. With 3 bases clipped from V and 4 bases from J, the junction kept 5 bases outside the gene matches. Germline CDR1 SGHRS, CDR2 YFSETQ. This clonotype was sampled from a woman in her 30s with COVID-19, enrolled during active disease. The sequencing sample was made of peripheral blood. The chain employs TRBV5-1 and TRBJ2-7; 9 positions agree with TRBD2. This CDR3 reads CASSSSGMLYEQYF. DNA of the CDR3: TGCGCCAGCAGCTCTAGCGGGATGTTATACGAGCAGTACTTC.